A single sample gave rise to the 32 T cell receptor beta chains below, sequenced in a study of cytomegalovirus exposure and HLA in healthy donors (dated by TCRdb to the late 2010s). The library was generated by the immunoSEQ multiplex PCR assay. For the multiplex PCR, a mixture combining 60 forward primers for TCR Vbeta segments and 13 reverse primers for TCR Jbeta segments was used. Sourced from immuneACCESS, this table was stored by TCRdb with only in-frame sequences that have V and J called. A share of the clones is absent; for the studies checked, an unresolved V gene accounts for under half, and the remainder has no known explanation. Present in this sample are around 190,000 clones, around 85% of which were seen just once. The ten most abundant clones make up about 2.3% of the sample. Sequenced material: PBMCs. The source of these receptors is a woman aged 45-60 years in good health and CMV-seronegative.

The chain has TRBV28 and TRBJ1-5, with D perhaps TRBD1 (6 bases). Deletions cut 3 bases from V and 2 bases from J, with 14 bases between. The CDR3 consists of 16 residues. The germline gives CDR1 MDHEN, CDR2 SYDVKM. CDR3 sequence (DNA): TGTGCCAGCAGTTTGACAGGCGGGTGGGGCAATCAGCCCCAGCATTTT. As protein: CASSLTGGWGNQPQHF.

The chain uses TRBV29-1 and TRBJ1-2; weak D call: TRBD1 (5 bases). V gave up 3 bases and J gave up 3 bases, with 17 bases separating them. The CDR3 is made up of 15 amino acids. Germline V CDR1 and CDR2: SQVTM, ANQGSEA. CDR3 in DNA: TGCAGCGTTGATGCCGGGATCCGGGGGGACTATGGCTACACCTTC. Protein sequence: CSVDAGIRGDYGYTF. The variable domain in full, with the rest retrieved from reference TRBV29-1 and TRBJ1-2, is SAVISQKPSRDICQRGTSLTIQCQVDSQVTMMFWYRQQPGQSLTLIATANQGSEATYESGFVIDKFPISRPNLTFSTLTVSNMSPEDSSIYLCSVDAGIRGDYGYTFGSGTRLTVV.

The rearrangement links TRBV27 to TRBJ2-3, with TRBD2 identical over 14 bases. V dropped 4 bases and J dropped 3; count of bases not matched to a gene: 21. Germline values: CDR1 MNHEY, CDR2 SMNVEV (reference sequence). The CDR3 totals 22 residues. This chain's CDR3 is CASSYPSPGTSGRPLATDTQYF. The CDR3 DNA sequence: TGTGCCAGCAGTTACCCCAGCCCCGGGACTAGCGGGAGACCCTTAGCAACAGATACGCAGTATTTT.

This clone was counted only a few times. The CDR3 DNA reads as TGCGCCAGCAGCACGGGACAGCTTAATCAGCCCCAGCATTTT. Protein product: CASSTGQLNQPQHF. The rearrangement uses TRBV5-1 and TRBJ1-5; 7 nucleotides line up with TRBD1. CDR1 SGHRS and CDR2 YFSETQ come from the germline V gene. The CDR3 is made up of 14 amino acids. V lost 4 bases, J lost 4 bases, and 5 bases stayed unmatched.

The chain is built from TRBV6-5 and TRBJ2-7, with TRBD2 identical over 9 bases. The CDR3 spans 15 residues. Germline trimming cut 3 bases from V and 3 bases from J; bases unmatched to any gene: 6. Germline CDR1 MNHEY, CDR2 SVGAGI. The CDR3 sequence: CASSYPAGGRYEQYF. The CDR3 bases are TGTGCCAGCAGTTATCCTGCGGGAGGGCGCTACGAGCAGTACTTC.

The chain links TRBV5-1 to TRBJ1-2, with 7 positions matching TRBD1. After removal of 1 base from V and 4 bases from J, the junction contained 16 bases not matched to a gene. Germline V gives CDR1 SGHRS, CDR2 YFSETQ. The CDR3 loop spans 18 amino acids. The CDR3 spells CASSLNSVLDRASYGYTF. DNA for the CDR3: TGCGCCAGCAGCTTGAATTCCGTACTCGACAGGGCTTCCTATGGCTACACCTTC.

The CDR3 here is CASSPKTGNYNEQFF. CDR3 coding DNA: TGCGCCAGCAGTCCCAAGACAGGAAATTACAATGAGCAGTTCTTC. The chain couples TRBV23-1 to TRBJ2-1, with a weak D call TRBD1 (6 bases). TRBV23-1 is an open reading frame, and its role is uncertain. Between the trimmed V and J ends, which lost 4 bases and 4 bases, there was a span of 14 bases. The CDR3 has 15 residues.

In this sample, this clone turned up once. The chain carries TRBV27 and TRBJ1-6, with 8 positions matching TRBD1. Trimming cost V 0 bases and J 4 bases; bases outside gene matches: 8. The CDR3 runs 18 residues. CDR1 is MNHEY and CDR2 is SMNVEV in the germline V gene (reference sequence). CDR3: CASSLSSPQGVYNSPLHF. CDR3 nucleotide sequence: TGTGCCAGCAGTTTATCCTCCCCACAGGGGGTTTATAATTCACCCCTCCACTTT.

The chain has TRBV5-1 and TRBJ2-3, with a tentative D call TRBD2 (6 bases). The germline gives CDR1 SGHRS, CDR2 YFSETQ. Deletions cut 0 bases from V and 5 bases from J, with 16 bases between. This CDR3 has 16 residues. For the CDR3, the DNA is TGCGCCAGCAGCTTGGCCGCGGGACCCTCTGAAGATACGCAGTATTTT. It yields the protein CASSLAAGPSEDTQYF.

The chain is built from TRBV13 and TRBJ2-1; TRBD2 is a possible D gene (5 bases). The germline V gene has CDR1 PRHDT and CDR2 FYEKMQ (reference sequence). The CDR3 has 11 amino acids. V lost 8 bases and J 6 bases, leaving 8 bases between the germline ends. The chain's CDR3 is CASRGINEQFF. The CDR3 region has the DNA TGTGCCAGCCGAGGGATCAATGAGCAGTTCTTC. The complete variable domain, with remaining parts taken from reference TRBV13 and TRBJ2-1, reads AAGVIQSPRHLIKEKRETATLKCYPIPRHDTVYWYQQGPGQDPQFLISFYEKMQSDKGSIPDRFSAQQFSDYHSELNMSSLELGDSALYFCASRGINEQFFGPGTRLTVL.

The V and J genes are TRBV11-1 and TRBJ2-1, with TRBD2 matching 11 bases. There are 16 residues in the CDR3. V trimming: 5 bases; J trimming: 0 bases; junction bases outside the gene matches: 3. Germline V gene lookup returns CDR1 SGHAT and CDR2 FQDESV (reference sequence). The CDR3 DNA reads TGTGCCAGCAGCCCAGGACTAGCGGGCTCCTACAATGAGCAGTTCTTC. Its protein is CASSPGLAGSYNEQFF.

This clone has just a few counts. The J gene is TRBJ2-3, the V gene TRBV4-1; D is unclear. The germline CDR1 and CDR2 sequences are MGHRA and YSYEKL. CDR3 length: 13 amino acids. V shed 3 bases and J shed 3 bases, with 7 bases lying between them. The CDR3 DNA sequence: TGCGCCAGCAGCCATACAGCTACAGATACGCAGTATTTT. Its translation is CASSHTATDTQYF.

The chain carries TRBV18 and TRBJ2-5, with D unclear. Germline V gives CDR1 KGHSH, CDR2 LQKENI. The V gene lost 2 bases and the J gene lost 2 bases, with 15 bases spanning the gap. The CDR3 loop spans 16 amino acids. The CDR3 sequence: CASSPSAQMQQETQYF. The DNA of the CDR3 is TGTGCCAGCTCACCATCTGCACAGATGCAGCAAGAGACCCAGTACTTC.

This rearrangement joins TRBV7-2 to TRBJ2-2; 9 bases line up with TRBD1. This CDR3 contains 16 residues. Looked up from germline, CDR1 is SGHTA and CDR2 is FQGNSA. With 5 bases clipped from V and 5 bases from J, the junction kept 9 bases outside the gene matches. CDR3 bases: TGTGCCAGCAGCCGAGGGGGGACAGGGAGGACCGGGGAGCTGTTTTTT. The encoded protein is CASSRGGTGRTGELFF.

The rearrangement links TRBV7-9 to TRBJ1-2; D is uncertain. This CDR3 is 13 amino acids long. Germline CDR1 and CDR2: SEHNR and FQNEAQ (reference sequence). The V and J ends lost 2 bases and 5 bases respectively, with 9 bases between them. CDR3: CASSLTQTYGYTF. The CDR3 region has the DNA TGTGCCAGCAGCTTAACCCAGACATATGGCTACACCTTC.

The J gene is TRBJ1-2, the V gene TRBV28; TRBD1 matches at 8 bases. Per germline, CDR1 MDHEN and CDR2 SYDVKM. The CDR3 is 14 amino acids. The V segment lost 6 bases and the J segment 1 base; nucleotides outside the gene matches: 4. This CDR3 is CASRQTGVNYGYTF. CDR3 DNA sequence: TGTGCCAGCAGGCAGACAGGGGTTAACTATGGCTACACCTTC.

The CDR3 reads CASSLRQGTNTGELFF. The DNA of the CDR3 is TGTGCCAGCAGCTTAAGGCAGGGAACGAACACCGGGGAGCTGTTTTTT. V gene TRBV7-2 combines with J gene TRBJ2-2, with D maybe TRBD1 (5 bases). Germline V gene data show CDR1 as SGHTA and CDR2 as FQGNSA. V was cut by 2 bases and J by 0 bases, with 10 bases left in between. CDR3 length: 16 amino acids. Full variable domain (rest looked up from reference TRBV7-2 and TRBJ2-2): GAGVSQSPSNKVTEKGKDVELRCDPISGHTALYWYRQSLGQGLEFLIYFQGNSAPDKSGLPSDRFSAERTGGSVSTLTIQRTQQEDSAVYLCASSLRQGTNTGELFFGEGSRLTVL.

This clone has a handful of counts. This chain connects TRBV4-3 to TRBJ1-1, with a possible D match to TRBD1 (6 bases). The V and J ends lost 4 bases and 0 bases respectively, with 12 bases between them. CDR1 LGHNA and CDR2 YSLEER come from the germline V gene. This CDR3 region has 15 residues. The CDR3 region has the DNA TGCGCCAGCAGCCGCAGGACAGCTTTGAACACTGAAGCTTTCTTT. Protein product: CASSRRTALNTEAFF.

CDR3: CASSLVVTNQETQYF. CDR3 sequence (DNA): TGCGCCAGCAGTTTGGTCGTGACTAACCAAGAGACCCAGTACTTC. The V and J genes are TRBV4-1 and TRBJ2-5; D may be TRBD2 (5 bases). CDR1 MGHRA and CDR2 YSYEKL come from the germline V gene. V was pared by 6 bases and J by 0 bases, with 14 bases between. This CDR3 region has 15 residues.

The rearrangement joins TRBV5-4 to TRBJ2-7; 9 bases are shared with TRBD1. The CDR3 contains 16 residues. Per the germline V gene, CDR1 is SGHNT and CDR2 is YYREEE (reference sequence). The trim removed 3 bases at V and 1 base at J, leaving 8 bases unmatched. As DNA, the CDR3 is TGTGCCAGCAGCTCCGGGACAGGGCGGTTGTCCTACGAGCAGTACTTC. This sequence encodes CASSSGTGRLSYEQYF.

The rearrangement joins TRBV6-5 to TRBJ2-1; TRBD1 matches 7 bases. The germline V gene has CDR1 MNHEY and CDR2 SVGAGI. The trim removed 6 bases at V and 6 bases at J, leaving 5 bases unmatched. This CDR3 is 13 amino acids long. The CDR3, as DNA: TGTGCCAGCAGGTTAGCAGGGGGCAATGAGCAGTTCTTC. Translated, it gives CASRLAGGNEQFF.

CDR3 in DNA: TGCGCCAGCAGCTTGGCAGGGGGCTACCACGAGCAGTACTTC. This translates into CASSLAGGYHEQYF. V and J are TRBV5-1 and TRBJ2-7, with TRBD1 identical over 8 bases. The CDR3 covers 14 residues. The ends lost 0 bases at V and 5 bases at J; junction bases unmatched: 4. Per the germline V gene, CDR1 is SGHRS and CDR2 is YFSETQ. The full variable domain, its missing parts supplied by reference TRBV5-1 and TRBJ2-7, is KAGVTQTPRYLIKTRGQQVTLSCSPISGHRSVSWYQQTPGQGLQFLFEYFSETQRNKGNFPGRFSGRQFSNSRSEMNVSTLELGDSALYLCASSLAGGYHEQYFGPGTRLTVT.

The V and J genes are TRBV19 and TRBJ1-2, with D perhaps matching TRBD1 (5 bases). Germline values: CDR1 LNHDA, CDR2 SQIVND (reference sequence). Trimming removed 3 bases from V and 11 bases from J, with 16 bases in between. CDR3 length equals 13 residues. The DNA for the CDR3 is TGTGCCAGTAGTATTACGGGTCTTCCAGGGTACACCTTC. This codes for CASSITGLPGYTF.

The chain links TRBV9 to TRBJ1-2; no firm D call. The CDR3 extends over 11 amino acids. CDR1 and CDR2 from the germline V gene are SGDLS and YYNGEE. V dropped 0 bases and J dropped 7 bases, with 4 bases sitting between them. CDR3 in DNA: TGTGCCAGCAGCGTAGGACTTGGCTACACCTTC. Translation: CASSVGLGYTF. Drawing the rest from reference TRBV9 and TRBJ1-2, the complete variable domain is DSGVTQTPKHLITATGQRVTLRCSPRSGDLSVYWYQQSLDQGLQFLIQYYNGEERAKGNILERFSAQQFPDLHSELNLSSLELGDSALYFCASSVGLGYTFGSGTRLTVV.

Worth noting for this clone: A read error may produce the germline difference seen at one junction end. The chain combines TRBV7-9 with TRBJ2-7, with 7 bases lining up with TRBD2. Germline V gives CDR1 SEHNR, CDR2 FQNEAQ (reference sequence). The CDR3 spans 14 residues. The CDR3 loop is CSSSSRGGDHEQYF. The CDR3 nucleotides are TGTTCCAGCAGCTCCCGGGGAGGGGATCACGAGCAGTACTTC.

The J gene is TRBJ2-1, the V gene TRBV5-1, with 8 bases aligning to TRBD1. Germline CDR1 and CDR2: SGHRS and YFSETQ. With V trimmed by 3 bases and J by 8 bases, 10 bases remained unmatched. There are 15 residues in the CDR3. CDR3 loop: CASSSGGLSVYEQFF. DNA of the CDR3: TGCGCCAGCAGCTCAGGGGGCCTTAGTGTCTATGAGCAGTTCTTC.

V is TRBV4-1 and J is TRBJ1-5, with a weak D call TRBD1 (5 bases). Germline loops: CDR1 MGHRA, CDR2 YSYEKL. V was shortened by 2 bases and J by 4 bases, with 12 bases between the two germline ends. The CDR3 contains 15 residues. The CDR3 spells CASSQLGQGNQPQHF. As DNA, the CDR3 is TGCGCCAGCAGCCAACTCGGGCAGGGAAATCAGCCCCAGCATTTT.

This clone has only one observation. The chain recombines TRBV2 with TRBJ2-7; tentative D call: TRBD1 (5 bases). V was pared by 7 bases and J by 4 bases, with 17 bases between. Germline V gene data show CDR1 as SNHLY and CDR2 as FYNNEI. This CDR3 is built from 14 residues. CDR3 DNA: TGTGCCAGCATCAGACAAACGAAGGGGTACGAGCAGTACTTC. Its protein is CASIRQTKGYEQYF.

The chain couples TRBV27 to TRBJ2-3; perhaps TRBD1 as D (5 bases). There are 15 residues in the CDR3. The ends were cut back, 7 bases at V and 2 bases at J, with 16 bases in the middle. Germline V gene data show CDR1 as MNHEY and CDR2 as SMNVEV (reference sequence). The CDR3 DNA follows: TGTGCCAGCATATCACGACAGACTCCCACAGATACGCAGTATTTT. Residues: CASISRQTPTDTQYF.

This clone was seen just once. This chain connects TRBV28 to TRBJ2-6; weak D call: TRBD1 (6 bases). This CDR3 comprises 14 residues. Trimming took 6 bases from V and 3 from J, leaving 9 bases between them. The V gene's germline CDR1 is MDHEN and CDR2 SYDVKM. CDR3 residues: CASRGADGANVLTF. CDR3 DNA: TGTGCCAGCAGGGGGGCAGATGGGGCCAACGTCCTGACTTTC. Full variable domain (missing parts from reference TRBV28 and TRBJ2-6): DVKVTQSSRYLVKRTGEKVFLECVQDMDHENMFWYRQDPGLGLRLIYFSYDVKMKEKGDIPEGYSVSREKKERFSLILESASTNQTSMYLCASRGADGANVLTFGAGSRLTVL.

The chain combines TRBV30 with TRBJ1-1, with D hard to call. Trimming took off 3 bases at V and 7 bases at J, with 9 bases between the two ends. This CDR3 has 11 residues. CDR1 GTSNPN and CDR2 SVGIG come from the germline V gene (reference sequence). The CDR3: CAWRMGSEAFF. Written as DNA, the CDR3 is TGTGCCTGGAGAATGGGGAGTGAAGCTTTCTTT.

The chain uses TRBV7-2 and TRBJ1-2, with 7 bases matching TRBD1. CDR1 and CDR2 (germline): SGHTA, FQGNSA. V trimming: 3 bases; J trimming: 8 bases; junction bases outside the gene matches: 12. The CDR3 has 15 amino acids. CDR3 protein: CASSFPGQTFGGYTF. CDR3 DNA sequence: TGTGCCAGCAGCTTCCCGGGACAGACCTTCGGGGGCTACACCTTC.